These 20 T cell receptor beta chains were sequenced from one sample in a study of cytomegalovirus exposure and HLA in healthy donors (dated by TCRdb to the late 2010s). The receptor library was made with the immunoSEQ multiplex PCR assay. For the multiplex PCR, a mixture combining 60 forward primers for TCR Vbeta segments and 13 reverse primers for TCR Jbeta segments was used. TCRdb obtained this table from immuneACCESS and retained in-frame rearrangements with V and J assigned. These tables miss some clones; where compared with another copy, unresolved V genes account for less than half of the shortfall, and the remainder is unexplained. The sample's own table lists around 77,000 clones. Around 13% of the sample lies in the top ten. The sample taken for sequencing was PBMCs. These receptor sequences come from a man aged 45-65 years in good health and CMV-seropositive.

In nucleotides, the CDR3 is TGTGCCAGCCAGGGTTCCTACAATGAGCAGTTCTTC. Translated, it gives CASQGSYNEQFF. This chain links TRBV6-1 with TRBJ2-1, with D possibly matching TRBD1 (5 bases). V lost 8 bases to trimming and J lost 1 base, with 6 bases between them. Germline CDR1 and CDR2: MNHNS and SASEGT. The CDR3 length is 12 residues.

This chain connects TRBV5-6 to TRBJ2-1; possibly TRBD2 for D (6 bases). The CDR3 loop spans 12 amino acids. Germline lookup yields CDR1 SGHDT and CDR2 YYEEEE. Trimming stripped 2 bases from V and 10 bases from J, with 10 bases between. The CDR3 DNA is TGTGCCAGCAGCTTTAGCGGATTCGAGCAGTTCTTC. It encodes CASSFSGFEQFF.

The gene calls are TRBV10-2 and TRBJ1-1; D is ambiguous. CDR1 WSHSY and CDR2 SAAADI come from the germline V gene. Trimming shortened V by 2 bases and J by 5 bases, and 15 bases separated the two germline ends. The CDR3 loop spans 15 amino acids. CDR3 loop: CASSEAEGMGTEAFF. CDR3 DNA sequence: TGCGCCAGCAGTGAGGCCGAGGGAATGGGGACTGAAGCTTTCTTT.

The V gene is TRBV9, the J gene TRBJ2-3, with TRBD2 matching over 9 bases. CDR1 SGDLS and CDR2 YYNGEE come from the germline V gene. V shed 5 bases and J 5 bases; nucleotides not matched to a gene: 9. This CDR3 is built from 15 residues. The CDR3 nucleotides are TGTGCCAGCAGTAGCCACCGACTAGCGGTAGATACGCAGTATTTT. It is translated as CASSSHRLAVDTQYF.

CDR3 in amino acids: CASSRQGARTEAFF. The CDR3 nucleotides read TGCGCCAGCAGCCGTCAGGGGGCGAGGACTGAAGCTTTCTTT. The chain links TRBV4-1 to TRBJ1-1, with 8 positions matching TRBD1. V lost 4 bases, J lost 5 bases, and 6 bases stayed unmatched. Looked up from germline, CDR1 is MGHRA and CDR2 is YSYEKL. This CDR3 is built from 14 residues.

In DNA, the CDR3 is TGTGCCAGCAGTTGGGACAGGGGGCGTGTAAGCACTGAAGCTTTCTTT. Its translation is CASSWDRGRVSTEAFF. J is TRBJ1-1 and V is TRBV5-6; 12 bases are shared with TRBD1. Germline CDR1 SGHDT, CDR2 YYEEEE. J lost 4 bases, V lost 5 bases, and 9 bases had no gene match. The CDR3 contains 16 residues.

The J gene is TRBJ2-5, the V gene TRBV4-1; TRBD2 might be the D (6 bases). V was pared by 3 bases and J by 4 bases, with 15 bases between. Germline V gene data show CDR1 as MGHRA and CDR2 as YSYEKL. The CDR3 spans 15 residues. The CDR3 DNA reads TGCGCCAGCAGCCATCCGGGAGCGGGCCCAGAGACCCAGTACTTC. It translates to CASSHPGAGPETQYF.

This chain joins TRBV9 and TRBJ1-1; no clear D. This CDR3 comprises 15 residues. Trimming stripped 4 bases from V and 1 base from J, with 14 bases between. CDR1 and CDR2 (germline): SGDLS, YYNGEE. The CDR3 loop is CASSFGPGGNTEAFF. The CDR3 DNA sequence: TGTGCCAGCAGCTTCGGACCCGGAGGGAACACTGAAGCTTTCTTT.

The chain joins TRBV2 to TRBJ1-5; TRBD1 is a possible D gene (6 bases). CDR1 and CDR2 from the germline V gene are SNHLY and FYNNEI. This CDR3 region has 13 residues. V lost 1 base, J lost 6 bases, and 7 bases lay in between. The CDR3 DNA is TGTGCCAGCAGTGAAGGCAGGGGTCAGCCCCAGCATTTT. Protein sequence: CASSEGRGQPQHF.

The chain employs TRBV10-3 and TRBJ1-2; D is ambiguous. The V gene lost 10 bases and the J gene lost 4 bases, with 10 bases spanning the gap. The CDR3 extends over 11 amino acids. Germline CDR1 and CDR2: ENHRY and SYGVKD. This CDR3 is CATDNGYGYTF. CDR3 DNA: TGTGCCACCGACAATGGCTATGGCTACACCTTC.

The DNA for the CDR3 is TGTGCCAGCAGCTCAATAGCTAGCACAGATACGCAGTATTTT. It translates to CASSSIASTDTQYF. J is TRBJ2-3 and V is TRBV5-6, with no clear D. The CDR3 runs to 14 residues. The germline V gene encodes CDR1 SGHDT and CDR2 YYEEEE. The ends were cut back, 3 bases at V and 0 bases at J, with 8 bases in the middle.

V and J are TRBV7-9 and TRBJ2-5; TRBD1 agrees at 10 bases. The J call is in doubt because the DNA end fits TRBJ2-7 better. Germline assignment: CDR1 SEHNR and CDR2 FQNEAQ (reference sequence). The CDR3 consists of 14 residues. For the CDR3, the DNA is TGTGCCAGCAGCTTACGACAGGGGGCCAACGAGCAGTACTTC. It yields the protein CASSLRQGANEQYF.

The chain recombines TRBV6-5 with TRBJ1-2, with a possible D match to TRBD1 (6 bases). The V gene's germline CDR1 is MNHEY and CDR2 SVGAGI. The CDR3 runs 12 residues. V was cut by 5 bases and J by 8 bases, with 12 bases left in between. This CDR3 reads CASSPGGGGYTF. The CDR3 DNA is TGTGCCAGCAGTCCCGGGGGGGGCGGCTACACCTTC.

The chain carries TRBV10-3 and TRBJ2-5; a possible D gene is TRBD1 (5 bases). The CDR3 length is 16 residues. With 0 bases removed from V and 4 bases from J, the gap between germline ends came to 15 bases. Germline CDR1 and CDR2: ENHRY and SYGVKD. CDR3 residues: CAISESGSGFVETQYF. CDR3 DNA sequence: TGTGCCATCAGTGAGTCGGGCTCAGGGTTCGTAGAGACCCAGTACTTC.

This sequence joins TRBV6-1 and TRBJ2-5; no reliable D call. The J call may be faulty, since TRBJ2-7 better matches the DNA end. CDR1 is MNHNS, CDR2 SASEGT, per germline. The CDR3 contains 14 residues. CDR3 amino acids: CASSETLISYEQYF. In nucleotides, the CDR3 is TGTGCCAGCAGTGAAACCCTCATCTCCTACGAGCAGTACTTC.

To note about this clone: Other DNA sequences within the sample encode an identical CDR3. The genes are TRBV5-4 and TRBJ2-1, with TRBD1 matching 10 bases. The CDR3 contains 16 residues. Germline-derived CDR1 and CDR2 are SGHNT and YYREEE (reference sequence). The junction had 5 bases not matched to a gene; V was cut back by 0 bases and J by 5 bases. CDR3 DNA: TGTGCCAGCAGCTTGGTTTGGGGGACAGGGGACAATGAGCAGTTCTTC. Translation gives CASSLVWGTGDNEQFF.

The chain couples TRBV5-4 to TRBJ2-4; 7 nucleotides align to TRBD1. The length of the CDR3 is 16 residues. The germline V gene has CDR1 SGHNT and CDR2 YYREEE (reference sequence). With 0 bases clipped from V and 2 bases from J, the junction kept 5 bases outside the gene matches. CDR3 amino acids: CASSLEGAGTKNIQYF. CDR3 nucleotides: TGTGCCAGCAGCTTGGAGGGGGCCGGGACCAAAAACATTCAGTACTTC. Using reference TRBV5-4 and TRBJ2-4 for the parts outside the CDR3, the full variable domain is ETGVTQSPTHLIKTRGQQVTLRCSSQSGHNTVSWYQQALGQGPQFIFQYYREEENGRGNFPPRFSGLQFPNYSSELNVNALELDDSALYLCASSLEGAGTKNIQYFGAGTRLSVL.

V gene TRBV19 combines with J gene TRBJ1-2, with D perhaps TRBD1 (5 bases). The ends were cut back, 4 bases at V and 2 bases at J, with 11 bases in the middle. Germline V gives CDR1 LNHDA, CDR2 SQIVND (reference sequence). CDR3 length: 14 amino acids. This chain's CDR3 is CASSRGGWNYGYTF. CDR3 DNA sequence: TGTGCCAGTAGTAGGGGGGGGTGGAACTATGGCTACACCTTC. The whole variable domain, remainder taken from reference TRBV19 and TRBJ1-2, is DGGITQSPKYLFRKEGQNVTLSCEQNLNHDAMYWYRQDPGQGLRLIYYSQIVNDFQKGDIAEGYSVSREKKESFPLTVTSAQKNPTAFYLCASSRGGWNYGYTFGSGTRLTVV.

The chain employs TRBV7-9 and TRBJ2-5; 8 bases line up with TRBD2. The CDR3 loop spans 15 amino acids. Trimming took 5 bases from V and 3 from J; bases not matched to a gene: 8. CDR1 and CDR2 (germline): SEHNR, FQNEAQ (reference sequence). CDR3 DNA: TGTGCCAGCAGCCGCTTGAGTAGCGGGAAAGAGACCCAGTACTTC. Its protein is CASSRLSSGKETQYF.

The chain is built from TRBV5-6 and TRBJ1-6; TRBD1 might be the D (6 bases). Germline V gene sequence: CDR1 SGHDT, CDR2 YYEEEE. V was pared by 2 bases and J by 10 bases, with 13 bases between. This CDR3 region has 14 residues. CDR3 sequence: CASSFGGAGSPLHF. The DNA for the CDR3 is TGTGCCAGCAGCTTTGGGGGGGCAGGGTCACCCCTCCACTTT.